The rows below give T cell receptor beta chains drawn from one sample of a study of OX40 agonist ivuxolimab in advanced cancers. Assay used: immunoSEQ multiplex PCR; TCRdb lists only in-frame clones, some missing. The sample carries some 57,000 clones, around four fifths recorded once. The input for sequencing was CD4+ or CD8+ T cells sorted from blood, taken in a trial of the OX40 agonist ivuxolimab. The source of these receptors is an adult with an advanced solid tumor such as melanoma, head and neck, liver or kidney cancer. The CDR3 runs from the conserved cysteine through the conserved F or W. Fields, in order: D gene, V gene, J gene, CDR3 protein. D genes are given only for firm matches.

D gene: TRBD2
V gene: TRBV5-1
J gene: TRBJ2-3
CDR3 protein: CASSARTSSSTDTQYF

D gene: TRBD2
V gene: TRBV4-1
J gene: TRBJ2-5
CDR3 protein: CASSRLPWRGIQETQYF

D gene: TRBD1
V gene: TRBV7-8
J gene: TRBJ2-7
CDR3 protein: CASRDRAYEQYF

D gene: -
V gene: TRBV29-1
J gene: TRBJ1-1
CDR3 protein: CSASPRGDTEAFF

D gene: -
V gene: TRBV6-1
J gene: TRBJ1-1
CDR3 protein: CASSVEVGNTEAFF

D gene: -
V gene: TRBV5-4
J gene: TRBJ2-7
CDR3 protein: CASSYPGPNSSYEQYF

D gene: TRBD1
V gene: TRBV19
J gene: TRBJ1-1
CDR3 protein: CASSSDRAGTEAFF

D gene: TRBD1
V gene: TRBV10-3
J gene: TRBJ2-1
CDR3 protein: CAISGQGYEQFF

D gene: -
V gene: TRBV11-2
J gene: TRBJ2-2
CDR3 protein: CASSVPGPGELFF

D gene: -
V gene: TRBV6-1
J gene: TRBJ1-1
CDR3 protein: CASNGQTNTEAFF

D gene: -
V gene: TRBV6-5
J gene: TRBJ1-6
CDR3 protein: CASSRIRDVSPLHF

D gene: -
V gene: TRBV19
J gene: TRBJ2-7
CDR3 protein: CASSRTGSSYEQYF

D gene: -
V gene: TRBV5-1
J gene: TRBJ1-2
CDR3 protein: CASSFNAAGRSYRYGYTF

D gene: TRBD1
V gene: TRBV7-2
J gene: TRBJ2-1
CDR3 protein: CASTWGGQGPSSYNEQFF

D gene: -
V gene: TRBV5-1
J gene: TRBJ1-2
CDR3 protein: CASSVDTNGGYTF

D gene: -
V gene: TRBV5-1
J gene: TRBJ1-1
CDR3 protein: CASSLGGDTEAFF

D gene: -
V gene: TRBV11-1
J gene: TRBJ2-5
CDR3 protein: CASSLTLQETQYF

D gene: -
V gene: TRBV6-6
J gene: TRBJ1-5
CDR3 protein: CASRGREGYQPQHF

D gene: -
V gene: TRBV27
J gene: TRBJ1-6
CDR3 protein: CASSLREDYSPLHF

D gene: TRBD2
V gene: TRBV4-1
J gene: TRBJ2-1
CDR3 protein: CASSQDWGGAYNEQFF

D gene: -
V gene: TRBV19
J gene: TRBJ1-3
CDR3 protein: CASSLAAGSGNTIYF

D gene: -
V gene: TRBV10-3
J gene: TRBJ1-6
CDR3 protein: CAISESRTAGDSPLHF

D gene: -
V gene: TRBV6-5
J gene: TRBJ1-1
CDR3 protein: CASKYLSQGTEAFF

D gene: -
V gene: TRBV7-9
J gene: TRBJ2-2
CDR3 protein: CASSLAQGSNTGELFF

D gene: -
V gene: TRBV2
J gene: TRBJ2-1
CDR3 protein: CASSESFYYNEQFF

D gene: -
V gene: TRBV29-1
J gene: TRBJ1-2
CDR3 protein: CSVEVQHYGYTF

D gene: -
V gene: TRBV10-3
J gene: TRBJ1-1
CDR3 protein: CAIRRREDTEAFF

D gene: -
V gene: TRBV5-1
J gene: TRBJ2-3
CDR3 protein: CASSPNAQTDTQYF

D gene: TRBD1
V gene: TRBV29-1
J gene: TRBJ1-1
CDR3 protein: CSVAGTGARTEAFF

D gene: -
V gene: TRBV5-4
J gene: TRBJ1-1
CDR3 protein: CASRNRELNTEAFF

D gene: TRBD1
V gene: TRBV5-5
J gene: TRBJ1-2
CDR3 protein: CASSLAEGGTVINYGYTF